This entry lists 15 T cell receptor beta chains sequenced from one sample in a study of blood T cells in healthy people across ages. Next came a second PCR, run for about 7 to 12 cycles, which used a sample-barcoded 5' primer along with a J-beta primer mix. TCRdb ran MiXCR on the 5' RACE reads and lists one entry per CDR3 protein. The data hold about 1.5 million distinct CDR3 sequences, with approximately 39% observed a single time. Sequenced material: blood. These receptors came from a woman younger than 30 in good health.

The V gene is TRBV12-3 or TRBV12-4, the J gene TRBJ1-1, with D possibly being TRBD1 (5 bases). This CDR3 has 14 amino acids. Trimming took 3 bases from V and 1 from J, leaving 9 bases between them. CDR3: CASSFSGTNTEAFF. The CDR3 DNA follows: TGTGCCAGCAGTTTTTCGGGGACGAACACTGAAGCTTTCTTT.

This clonotype came up a few times. The rearrangement uses TRBV7-2 and TRBJ2-4; D not certain. There are 13 residues in the CDR3. Between the trimmed V and J ends, which lost 2 bases and 4 bases, there was a span of 6 bases. The V gene's germline CDR1 is SGHTA and CDR2 FQGNSA. CDR3 loop: CASSLQQKNIQYF. CDR3 nucleotides: TGTGCCAGCAGCTTACAGCAGAAAAACATTCAGTACTTC.

The chain has TRBV6-1 and TRBJ1-1; D is undetermined. The CDR3 totals 12 residues. With 5 bases removed from V and 8 bases from J, the gap between germline ends came to 12 bases. CDR1 and CDR2 from the germline V gene are MNHNS and SASEGT. CDR3 residues: CASSRGGLEAFF. The CDR3 DNA is TGTGCCAGCAGTCGGGGAGGGCTGGAAGCTTTCTTT.

There are a few counts of this clonotype. The V and J genes are TRBV14 and TRBJ1-1; D perhaps matches TRBD1 (5 bases). The germline CDR1 and CDR2 sequences are SGHDN and FVKESK. V was pared by 4 bases and J by 2 bases, with 14 bases between. The CDR3 covers 15 residues. The CDR3 here is CASSRNWTPNTEAFF. CDR3 DNA sequence: TGTGCCAGCAGCCGGAATTGGACACCTAACACTGAAGCTTTCTTT.

V usage is TRBV27 and J usage is TRBJ1-3, with TRBD1 matching over 9 bases. The CDR3 has 15 amino acids. Germline CDR1 reads MNHEY; CDR2 reads SMNVEV (reference sequence). Unmatched junction bases numbered 6, after V lost 5 bases and J lost 4 bases. The CDR3, as DNA: TGTGCCAGCAGTCAGACCGGGACAGGGGGAAACACCATATATTTT. Its translation is CASSQTGTGGNTIYF.

This clonotype turned up a few times. J is TRBJ2-1 and V is TRBV5-1; TRBD2 matches at 11 bases. This CDR3 region has 15 residues. Germline V gene sequence: CDR1 SGHRS, CDR2 YFSETQ. V lost 7 bases, J lost 2 bases, and 5 bases stayed unmatched. The CDR3 loop is CASALAGGPYNEQFF. As DNA, the CDR3 is TGCGCCAGCGCTTTAGCGGGAGGGCCCTACAATGAGCAGTTCTTC.

Worth noting for this clonotype: Mismatch with germline at one junction end may stem from a read error. The V gene is TRBV4-3, the J gene TRBJ2-7; no clear D gene. CDR3 length: 15 amino acids. CDR1 LGHNA and CDR2 YSLEER come from the germline V gene. The CDR3 loop is CASSQDRAGPYEQYF. CDR3 in DNA: TGCGCCAGTAGCCAAGACCGCGCAGGTCCCTACGAGCAGTACTTC.

The chain employs TRBV27 and TRBJ2-7; no definite D call. V was cut by 7 bases and J by 4 bases, with 11 bases left in between. The CDR3 has 12 residues. CDR1 and CDR2 (germline): MNHEY, SMNVEV (reference sequence). CDR3 coding DNA: TGTGCCAGCATCGGCAGGCCGTACGAGCAGTACTTC. It codes for CASIGRPYEQYF.

This clonotype has a count of ten or more. This chain joins TRBV27 and TRBJ2-1; D call uncertain. The V gene lost 7 bases and the J gene lost 7 bases, with 20 bases spanning the gap. This CDR3 has 15 residues. Looked up from germline, CDR1 is MNHEY and CDR2 is SMNVEV (reference sequence). This CDR3 is CASTPVRFGWNEQFF. The DNA for the CDR3 is TGTGCCAGCACCCCTGTCCGGTTCGGGTGGAATGAGCAGTTCTTC.

The V call is TRBV25-1, the J call TRBJ2-1; weak D call: TRBD1 (6 bases). This CDR3 region has 16 residues. Deletions cut 2 bases from V and 2 bases from J, with 13 bases between. Germline CDR1 is MGHDK and CDR2 is SYGVNS. The DNA for the CDR3 is TGTGCCAGCAGTGAAGGCTCATGGGGGCCCTACAATGAGCAGTTCTTC. This encodes CASSEGSWGPYNEQFF. Complete variable domain (other parts from reference TRBV25-1 and TRBJ2-1): EADIYQTPRYLVIGTGKKITLECSQTMGHDKMYWYQQDPGMELHLIHYSYGVNSTEKGDLSSESTVSRIRTEHFPLTLESARPSHTSQYLCASSEGSWGPYNEQFFGPGTRLTVL.

This chain connects TRBV6-6 to TRBJ2-7; no definite D call. The CDR3 is made up of 16 amino acids. Germline-derived CDR1 and CDR2 are MNHNY and SVGAGI (reference sequence). Trimming took 0 bases from V and 0 from J, leaving 12 bases between them. CDR3: CASSYSSGGHSYEQYF. CDR3 coding DNA: TGTGCCAGCAGTTACTCTTCCGGCGGCCACTCCTACGAGCAGTACTTC.

The chain recombines TRBV21-1 with TRBJ2-4. TRBV21-1 constitutes a pseudogene. The CDR3 loop spans 16 amino acids. This CDR3 is CASSKEVGQAKNIQYF. CDR3 in DNA: TGTGCCAGCAGCAAAGAAGTCGGGCAAGCCAAAAACATTCAGTACTTC.

This clonotype came up once. The chain carries TRBV7-2 and TRBJ2-5, with D maybe TRBD1 (6 bases). The CDR3 loop spans 15 amino acids. Germline lookup yields CDR1 SGHTA and CDR2 FQGNSA. V was clipped by 6 bases and J by 2 bases, with 16 bases between them. The CDR3 region has the DNA TGTGCCAGCAGAAAACAGGGAAGGGAGCAAGAGACCCAGTACTTC. It is translated as CASRKQGREQETQYF.

J is TRBJ2-1 and V is TRBV4-3; 10 nucleotides agree with TRBD1. The J segment lost 5 bases and the V segment lost 0 bases, leaving 7 bases of the junction unmatched. CDR1 LGHNA and CDR2 YSLEER come from the germline V gene. The CDR3 runs 17 residues. In DNA form, the CDR3 reads TGCGCCAGCAGCCAAGATCTCTGGGACAGGGGCAACAATGAGCAGTTCTTC. Its translation: CASSQDLWDRGNNEQFF.

The chain uses TRBV7-2 and TRBJ2-1, with TRBD1 matching 7 bases. Germline values: CDR1 SGHTA, CDR2 FQGNSA. The CDR3 totals 16 residues. Trimming took 0 bases from V and 4 from J; bases not matched to a gene: 6. CDR3 sequence: CASSLAGGATYNEQFF. In DNA, the CDR3 is TGTGCCAGCAGCTTAGCAGGGGGCGCGACTTACAATGAGCAGTTCTTC.